The 31 T cell receptor beta chains below all came from one sample that was sequenced in a study of CD8 T cells in Susac syndrome. With random hexamers, roughly 0.45 to 1 ug RNA was reverse transcribed. MiXCR, run by TCRdb on the immunoSEQ multiplex PCR reads, gives a single entry per CDR3 protein. The sample gives approximately 190,000 distinct CDR3 sequences, over 90% of which show up once; around 0.16% is in the top ten. Specimen: CD8+ T cells from PBMCs. These receptors were obtained from a human donor with Susac syndrome.

The chain is built from TRBV15 and TRBJ1-1; possibly TRBD1 for D (6 bases). The germline V and J ends were trimmed by 3 bases and 1 base, with 12 bases remaining between them. The CDR3 runs to 15 residues. CDR1 LNHNV and CDR2 YYDKDF come from the germline V gene (reference sequence). The CDR3 here is CATSSRAGANTEAFF. The CDR3 DNA is TGTGCCACCAGCAGCAGGGCAGGGGCGAACACTGAAGCTTTCTTT.

This sequence joins TRBV3-1 and TRBJ2-1, with a tentative D call TRBD2 (5 bases). The CDR3 has 16 residues. Germline CDR1 is LGHDT and CDR2 is YNNKEL (reference sequence). V was clipped by 6 bases and J by 5 bases, with 20 bases between them. Written as DNA, the CDR3 is TGTGCCAGCAGTTCAAAACTAGTACCCCCCGACAATGAGCAGTTCTTC. Its translation: CASSSKLVPPDNEQFF.

The J gene is TRBJ2-1, the V gene TRBV9; possible D gene TRBD2, 5 bases. Trimming left V 0 bases short and J 8 bases short, with 6 bases between. The CDR3 is 12 amino acids. Germline V gene sequence: CDR1 SGDLS, CDR2 YYNGEE. The CDR3 region has the DNA TGTGCCAGCAGCGTAGGGCGGGATGAGCAGTTCTTC. This codes for CASSVGRDEQFF.

The V and J genes are TRBV5-6 and TRBJ1-3; D ambiguous. V was shortened by 2 bases and J by 0 bases, with 9 bases between the two germline ends. This CDR3 region has 15 residues. Germline V gene sequence: CDR1 SGHDT, CDR2 YYEEEE. The CDR3 DNA follows: TGTGCCAGCAGCTTTGACCCGCGCTCTGGAAACACCATATATTTT. Its translation is CASSFDPRSGNTIYF.

This clonotype has just one count. The chain couples TRBV10-3 to TRBJ2-7; the D gene is possibly TRBD1 (5 bases). Germline CDR1 reads ENHRY; CDR2 reads SYGVKD. The V end lost 4 bases, the J end lost 2 bases, and 18 bases lay between the germline ends. The length of the CDR3 is 16 residues. The CDR3 here is CAISGSETERTYEQYF. The CDR3, as DNA: TGTGCCATCAGTGGCTCGGAGACAGAGAGAACCTACGAGCAGTACTTC.

This chain uses TRBV15 with TRBJ2-1, with TRBD2 matching 8 bases. J gave up 7 bases and V 0 bases, and 2 bases lay outside the gene matches. Germline assignment: CDR1 LNHNV and CDR2 YYDKDF (reference sequence). The CDR3 spans 14 residues. The CDR3 nucleotides read TGTGCCACCAGCAGAGAAACTAGCGGAAATGAGCAGTTCTTC. Translated, it gives CATSRETSGNEQFF.

This chain joins TRBV7-3 and TRBJ2-1; 9 positions match TRBD2. The germline gives CDR1 SGHTA, CDR2 FQGTGA. J gave up 9 bases and V 0 bases, and 6 bases lay outside the gene matches. This CDR3 is built from 15 residues. In nucleotides, the CDR3 is TGTGCCAGCAGCTTAACAGGCGGGGGGGCCGGTGAGCAGTTCTTC. Its protein is CASSLTGGGAGEQFF.

This chain connects TRBV5-5 to TRBJ1-4, with no clear D. The CDR3 extends over 13 amino acids. CDR1 and CDR2 (germline): SGHKS, YYEKEE (reference sequence). V was clipped by 4 bases and J by 5 bases, with 9 bases between them. The CDR3 DNA is TGTGCCAGCAGCCACCCGGACAATGAAAAACTGTTTTTT. Protein: CASSHPDNEKLFF.

The V call is TRBV11-2, the J call TRBJ2-3; 16 positions agree with TRBD2. The CDR3 runs 18 residues. Germline V lookup: CDR1 SGHAT, CDR2 FQNNGV. Trimming took 4 bases from V and 1 from J; bases not matched to a gene: 5. The CDR3 region has the DNA TGTGCCAGCAGCTCAGGGACTAGCGGGAGGGTGCGCACAGATACGCAGTATTTT. This gives the protein CASSSGTSGRVRTDTQYF.

V and J are TRBV5-4 and TRBJ2-1; 7 bases are a match to TRBD2. Germline CDR1 SGHNT, CDR2 YYREEE (reference sequence). With 0 bases clipped from V and 4 bases from J, the junction kept 1 base outside the gene matches. This CDR3 has 14 amino acids. The CDR3 DNA reads as TGTGCCAGCAGCTTGGGGGACTATTACAATGAGCAGTTCTTC. Translated: CASSLGDYYNEQFF.

The rearrangement joins TRBV12-3 or TRBV12-4 to TRBJ2-5; the match to TRBD2 covers 12 bases. V dropped 2 bases and J dropped 9; count of bases not matched to a gene: 10. This CDR3 has 16 residues. The CDR3 sequence is CASSLTLPSGREAQYF. The CDR3 bases are TGTGCCAGCAGTTTAACCCTGCCTAGCGGGAGGGAGGCCCAGTACTTC.

This chain uses TRBV7-9 with TRBJ2-1, with 14 nucleotides matching TRBD2. After removal of 5 bases from V and 8 bases from J, the junction contained 8 bases not matched to a gene. Germline V gives CDR1 SEHNR, CDR2 FQNEAQ (reference sequence). This CDR3 comprises 16 residues. CDR3 coding DNA: TGTGCCAGCAGCCCTGGACTAGCGGGAGGTATCGATGAGCAGTTCTTC. This encodes CASSPGLAGGIDEQFF.

This chain links TRBV5-1 with TRBJ2-3, with 10 bases lining up with TRBD2. The V gene end was trimmed by 0 bases and the J gene end by 6 bases; junction bases not matched to a gene: 7. The CDR3 has 16 residues. Germline V gene sequence: CDR1 SGHRS, CDR2 YFSETQ. This CDR3 reads CASSLEAGGRQDTQYF. The CDR3, as DNA: TGCGCCAGCAGCTTGGAAGCGGGGGGGCGTCAGGATACGCAGTATTTT.

The chain couples TRBV4-1 to TRBJ2-1, with TRBD2 matching over 8 bases. J was trimmed by 9 bases and V by 5 bases; bases with no gene match: 9. Germline CDR1 reads MGHRA; CDR2 reads YSYEKL. The CDR3 contains 14 residues. CDR3 sequence: CASSILSGSVEQFF. The CDR3 bases are TGCGCCAGCAGCATACTGAGCGGGAGTGTTGAGCAGTTCTTC.

The rearrangement links TRBV6-1 to TRBJ2-1; 9 nucleotides line up with TRBD1. Trimming at V came to 5 bases and at J to 0 bases, leaving 5 bases not matched to a gene. Per germline, CDR1 MNHNS and CDR2 SASEGT. This CDR3 has 16 amino acids. CDR3 amino acids: CASSPGTGSSYNEQFF. CDR3 bases: TGTGCCAGCAGTCCCGGGACAGGGAGCTCCTACAATGAGCAGTTCTTC.

The gene calls are TRBV27 and TRBJ2-7, with D perhaps TRBD2 (5 bases). This CDR3 is built from 13 residues. The V gene lost 5 bases and the J gene lost 2 bases, with 10 bases spanning the gap. Germline V lookup: CDR1 MNHEY, CDR2 SMNVEV (reference sequence). DNA of the CDR3: TGTGCCAGCAGTCGTGGGGAGACCTACGAGCAGTACTTC. Translation gives CASSRGETYEQYF.

The rearrangement joins TRBV4-1 to TRBJ2-5; the D gene is possibly TRBD2 (6 bases). V was pared by 4 bases and J by 5 bases, with 11 bases between. The CDR3 is made up of 13 amino acids. CDR1 MGHRA and CDR2 YSYEKL come from the germline V gene. The CDR3 loop reads CASSLVAGETQYF. The DNA of the CDR3 is TGCGCCAGCAGCCTTGTGGCGGGGGAGACCCAGTACTTC.

The chain couples TRBV9 to TRBJ1-4; D call uncertain. Trimming left V 0 bases short and J 4 bases short, with 10 bases between. Germline-derived CDR1 and CDR2 are SGDLS and YYNGEE. The CDR3 loop spans 15 amino acids. The CDR3 coding sequence is TGTGCCAGCAGCGTAGATCAGCTTAATAATGAAAAACTGTTTTTT. It translates to CASSVDQLNNEKLFF. The full variable domain, completed using reference TRBV9 and TRBJ1-4, is DSGVTQTPKHLITATGQRVTLRCSPRSGDLSVYWYQQSLDQGLQFLIQYYNGEERAKGNILERFSAQQFPDLHSELNLSSLELGDSALYFCASSVDQLNNEKLFFGSGTQLSVL.

This clonotype appeared once. The chain links TRBV30 to TRBJ2-7; the D gene is possibly TRBD1 (6 bases). The germline CDR1 and CDR2 sequences are GTSNPN and SVGIG (reference sequence). Trimming removed 1 base at V and 0 bases at J, with 10 bases between. This CDR3 is 14 amino acids long. The DNA for the CDR3 is TGTGCCTGGAGTGGACAGGAAAGCTCCTACGAGCAGTACTTC. It specifies CAWSGQESSYEQYF.

The chain employs TRBV12-3 or TRBV12-4 and TRBJ2-2; D remains unclear. The CDR3 spans 15 residues. V was pared by 3 bases and J by 0 bases, with 8 bases between. The CDR3 sequence is CASSFAETNTGELFF. DNA for the CDR3: TGTGCCAGCAGTTTCGCGGAAACGAACACCGGGGAGCTGTTTTTT.

The table lists this clonotype with a few counts. The chain uses TRBV27 and TRBJ1-4; TRBD1 aligns across 9 bases. The germline gives CDR1 MNHEY, CDR2 SMNVEV (reference sequence). This CDR3 has 13 amino acids. The J segment lost 8 bases and the V segment lost 5 bases, leaving 3 bases of the junction unmatched. CDR3 DNA sequence: TGTGCCAGCAGTGGACAGGGGTTGGAAAAACTGTTTTTT. Protein product: CASSGQGLEKLFF.

The gene calls are TRBV3-1 and TRBJ2-7; 7 bases map to TRBD2. The length of the CDR3 is 16 residues. The V segment lost 6 bases and the J segment 3 bases; nucleotides outside the gene matches: 14. CDR1 is LGHDT, CDR2 YNNKEL, per germline (reference sequence). In DNA form, the CDR3 reads TGTGCCAGCAGTCGGCGGGACTACCAAACGAACTACGAGCAGTACTTC. Translating gives CASSRRDYQTNYEQYF.

J is TRBJ2-7 and V is TRBV7-9, with 10 bases that match TRBD1. The CDR3 contains 13 residues. J lost 5 bases, V lost 4 bases, and 2 bases had no gene match. Looked up from germline, CDR1 is SEHNR and CDR2 is FQNEAQ (reference sequence). Here the CDR3 DNA reads TGTGCCAGCAGCTGGGACAGGGGAGACGAGCAGTACTTC. This translates into CASSWDRGDEQYF.

V and J are TRBV19 and TRBJ2-1; 10 bases fit TRBD2. CDR3 length: 16 residues. Germline lookup yields CDR1 LNHDA and CDR2 SQIVND (reference sequence). V dropped 5 bases and J dropped 5; count of bases not matched to a gene: 9. The CDR3 here is CASSAELAGLDNEQFF. CDR3 bases: TGTGCCAGTAGTGCCGAACTAGCGGGATTAGACAATGAGCAGTTCTTC.

The chain joins TRBV9 to TRBJ1-5, with a tentative D call TRBD1 (5 bases). Germline assignment: CDR1 SGDLS and CDR2 YYNGEE. The V and J ends lost 3 bases and 0 bases respectively, with 10 bases between them. This CDR3 contains 15 residues. The CDR3, as DNA: TGTGCCAGCAGCGGCGACGACAGTAGCAATCAGCCCCAGCATTTT. It codes for CASSGDDSSNQPQHF.

This sequence joins TRBV25-1 and TRBJ2-5; D is unclear. This CDR3 spans 15 amino acids. CDR1 MGHDK and CDR2 SYGVNS come from the germline V gene. The V end lost 1 base, the J end lost 1 base, and 10 bases lay between the germline ends. The CDR3 reads CASSEFGPTQETQYF. As DNA, the CDR3 is TGTGCCAGCAGTGAATTCGGCCCAACCCAAGAGACCCAGTACTTC.

The chain has TRBV3-1 and TRBJ2-1; 7 positions agree with TRBD1. Per germline, CDR1 LGHDT and CDR2 YNNKEL (reference sequence). The CDR3 consists of 15 residues. The ends lost 0 bases at V and 6 bases at J; junction bases unmatched: 5. The CDR3 reads CASSQDSQGVNEQFF. CDR3 nucleotide sequence: TGTGCCAGCAGCCAAGACTCCCAGGGGGTCAATGAGCAGTTCTTC.

The V and J genes are TRBV2 and TRBJ2-3; 12 nucleotides match TRBD2. The CDR3 is 15 residues long. V was pared by 11 bases and J by 5 bases, with 11 bases of the junction left unmatched. Germline loops: CDR1 SNHLY, CDR2 FYNNEI. CDR3 bases: TGTGCCGGGAGGACTAGCGGGACTTCCCGAGATACGCAGTATTTT. This codes for CAGRTSGTSRDTQYF.

This chain joins TRBV7-9 and TRBJ1-1, with unresolved D. V lost 1 base, J lost 5 bases, and 14 bases lay in between. There are 15 residues in the CDR3. Germline V lookup: CDR1 SEHNR, CDR2 FQNEAQ (reference sequence). CDR3 nucleotides: TGTGCCAGCAGCTTAGTGTCCCCGTCGAGGACTGAAGCTTTCTTT. It is translated as CASSLVSPSRTEAFF.

The chain has TRBV20-1 and TRBJ1-1, with no clear D. V lost 1 base to trimming and J lost 1 base, with 10 bases between them. Germline V lookup: CDR1 DFQATT, CDR2 SNEGSKA (reference sequence). The CDR3 length is 14 residues. CDR3 amino acids: CSARANAANTEAFF. The CDR3, as DNA: TGCAGTGCTAGAGCAAACGCCGCGAACACTGAAGCTTTCTTT.

A single count supports this clonotype. J is TRBJ2-3 and V is TRBV11-2; 9 bases are shared with TRBD2. Looked up from germline, CDR1 is SGHAT and CDR2 is FQNNGV. The CDR3 consists of 18 residues. Germline trimming cut 2 bases from V and 4 bases from J; bases unmatched to any gene: 13. DNA for the CDR3: TGTGCCAGCAGCTTAACGGTGGGGGGTAGCGGGAGTTCAGATACGCAGTATTTT. It specifies CASSLTVGGSGSSDTQYF.